This entry concerns a single T cell receptor (beta chain). Its cognate antigen is unknown. The investigators reverse transcribed all of the isolated RNA, so they sequenced expressed TCRB transcripts. Data came from immunoSEQ multiplex PCR; TCRdb stores just in-frame clones and leaves some out. The repertoire consists of a few hundred thousand clones, with roughly 13% occurring once and the leading ten covering 0.015%. The data originate from a study of beta chain features in type 1 diabetes. Overall study: Healthy donors and patients showed comparable age, gender and cell yields.

Study-wide results and limits: A moderate, significant TCRB CDR3 shortening appeared in type 1 diabetes across four CD4+ subsets. A greater similarity of naive, central memory and Treg TCRB repertoires was seen among patients than among healthy donors.

Blood was drawn once from each donor into heparinised tubes. The draws averaged about 120 mL. CD45RO/CCR7/CD25/CD127/CD95/CD27 sorting isolated CD4+ naive, central memory, regulatory and stem cell-like memory cells. The receptor comes from a woman between 18 and 29 years old with type 1 diabetes. The source material was naive CD4+ T cells from blood.

CDR3 region: CASNNRGATEAFF. The CDR3 DNA is TGTGCCAGCAACAACAGGGGAGCCACTGAAGCTTTCTTT. The chain employs TRBV6-5 and TRBJ1-1; 7 bases agree with TRBD1. CDR1 and CDR2 from the germline V gene are MNHEY and SVGAGI. V gave up 7 bases and J gave up 4 bases; unmatched junction bases: 6. This CDR3 has 13 amino acids.